This T cell receptor beta chain comes out of a study of blood T cell repertoires in COVID-19 (dated by TCRdb to 2018 to 2021). Broadly, across the study: Samples from collaborators originated in the United States, Italy and Spain and spanned both the acute and convalescent phases of COVID-19. The prospective study material was composed of cDNA or gDNA derived from T cells, B-cell-depleted T cells, or PBMCs. Deeply sampled blood TCRbeta repertoires from subjects exposed to, actively infected with, or recovered from COVID-19 were included in the dataset. The repertoires were made available in a free public database intended to serve as a resource for research on the immune response to SARS-CoV-2. Samples were obtained from the ongoing ImmuneRACE study (first 160 participants) and from 1,254 subjects provided by 6 global collaborators. A de-identified subject ID, COVID-19 status, age in years and sex were almost always included in the sample metadata. HLA class I and class II types, where available, came from metadata supplied by the sample provider rather than from assay-based typing.

V is cut by 1 base and J by 8 bases, and the space between the germline ends is 14 bases. Sequences SGHAT (CDR1) and FQNNGV (CDR2) are obtained from the germline V gene. From cysteine to phenylalanine, the CDR3 is 14 amino acids long. Only the CDR3 region is kept as DNA, spanning 42 bases read in frame from base 1. A second Seattle source provided samples from volunteer blood donors who had recovered from COVID-19. Each collaborating institution followed its own protocols to collect whole blood in K2EDTA tubes. For TCRbeta analysis, collaborator samples were shipped as frozen whole blood, as isolated PBMCs, or as DNA extracted from either sample type. Points on this clone: Its antigen is not yet known. Within one base of it there is no much larger clone, and no base qualities were kept.

TCRbeta CDR3 regions were amplified from genomic DNA by means of the immunoSEQ Assay, a bias-controlled multiplex PCR. Per the source publication's procedure: Nucleated cell counts per sample were estimated from amplification of reference gene primers within the assay. To quantify the absolute abundance of each unique TCRbeta CDR3 rearrangement, sequence reads were collapsed and filtered. For each sample, productive Simpson clonality was calculated as the square root of Simpson's diversity index over productive rearrangements. TCRdb holds this immuneACCESS table with in-frame rearrangements only. Some clones are missing; in checked studies, unresolved V genes explain under half, and the rest has no known cause. The V and J calls and clone size were taken over from that table, and D and trimming were inferred from the DNA. Within this sample are about 300,000 clones, with 80% to 90% of them counted one time only. The top ten clonotypes cover around 10% of the sample.

The paper's findings and limits, for the study overall: How much clinical and demographic metadata was included differed by source and by participant, and the metadata was provided uncurated.

The receptor's source is a woman in her forties or fifties who had recovered from COVID-19. Sequenced sample: peripheral blood. Here the chain combines TRBV11-2 and TRBJ1-1, with the identity of the D gene unclear. Here is the DNA: TGTGCCAGCAGCTTAGGCTCGGGTGCGAACGAAGCTTTCTTT. Translation gives CASSLGSGANEAFF.